The next 22 T cell receptor beta chains were all read from a single sample in a study of blood T cell repertoires in COVID-19. Method: immunoSEQ multiplex PCR; TCRdb's copy keeps in-frame clones and lacks some. The data show under 130,000 clones, about 75% seen once. The sequenced sample was peripheral blood. These receptors all stem from an elderly man with acute or convalescent COVID-19.

The V gene is TRBV24-1, the J gene TRBJ2-3, with D tentatively TRBD1 (6 bases). CDR1 is KGHDR, CDR2 SFDVKD, per germline. The CDR3 consists of 15 residues. V was shortened by 5 bases and J by 0 bases, with 11 bases between the two germline ends. CDR3 nucleotides: TGTGCCACCAGTGTCGCACAGGGTAGCACAGATACGCAGTATTTT. The encoded protein is CATSVAQGSTDTQYF.

This chain uses TRBV23-1 with TRBJ2-3; 10 nucleotides match TRBD1. TRBV23-1 is an ORF; its function is uncertain. The junction had 2 bases not matched to a gene; V was cut back by 10 bases and J by 4 bases. The CDR3 runs 12 residues. In nucleotides, the CDR3 is TGCGCCACCGGACAGGGGGCAGATACGCAGTATTTT. Its translation is CATGQGADTQYF.

The V call is TRBV11-2, the J call TRBJ2-4; tentatively, D is TRBD2 (5 bases). Looked up from germline, CDR1 is SGHAT and CDR2 is FQNNGV. Trimming removed 2 bases from V and 0 bases from J, with 17 bases in between. The length of the CDR3 is 18 residues. The CDR3 loop is CASSLSGWEPLAKNIQYF. The DNA for the CDR3 is TGTGCCAGCAGCTTAAGTGGTTGGGAGCCGCTAGCCAAAAACATTCAGTACTTC.

CDR3 residues: CASSLFPPGQNSPLHF. CDR3 nucleotide sequence: TGTGCCAGCAGTTTGTTCCCCCCGGGACAGAATTCACCCCTCCACTTT. V and J are TRBV28 and TRBJ1-6; 7 nucleotides match TRBD1. The CDR3 contains 16 residues. V was pared by 3 bases and J by 7 bases, with 9 bases of the junction left unmatched. CDR1 MDHEN and CDR2 SYDVKM come from the germline V gene. The complete variable domain, with remaining parts taken from reference TRBV28 and TRBJ1-6, reads DVKVTQSSRYLVKRTGEKVFLECVQDMDHENMFWYRQDPGLGLRLIYFSYDVKMKEKGDIPEGYSVSREKKERFSLILESASTNQTSMYLCASSLFPPGQNSPLHFGNGTRLTVT.

The rearrangement links TRBV5-4 to TRBJ1-1; 7 positions match TRBD1. V dropped 2 bases and J dropped 7; count of bases not matched to a gene: 5. Per the germline V gene, CDR1 is SGHNT and CDR2 is YYREEE (reference sequence). This CDR3 has 13 amino acids. This CDR3 is CASSLLDRVEAFF. CDR3 nucleotide sequence: TGTGCCAGCAGCTTACTAGACAGGGTTGAAGCTTTCTTT.

The chain combines TRBV6-4 with TRBJ1-1, with D possibly matching TRBD1 (5 bases). The CDR3 extends over 14 amino acids. The V end was cut by 11 bases, the J end by 1 base, with 17 bases between. From germline, CDR1 is MRHNA and CDR2 SNTAGT. CDR3 sequence (DNA): TGTGCCGGCCTTTTAGGGGCTGAGAACACTGAAGCTTTCTTT. Translating gives CAGLLGAENTEAFF.

The rearrangement joins TRBV10-3 to TRBJ2-3, with D maybe TRBD1 (6 bases). CDR1 is ENHRY and CDR2 is SYGVKD in the germline V gene. V gave up 4 bases and J gave up 0 bases, with 11 bases separating them. This CDR3 is built from 15 residues. The CDR3 nucleotides read TGTGCCATCAGTGCCGCAGGGGCTAGCACAGATACGCAGTATTTT. Protein product: CAISAAGASTDTQYF.

This rearrangement joins TRBV4-3 to TRBJ1-2, with D maybe TRBD1 (5 bases). Germline CDR1 LGHNA, CDR2 YSLEER. The CDR3 contains 14 residues. V lost 0 bases and J 4 bases, leaving 9 bases between the germline ends. The CDR3 DNA follows: TGCGCCAGCAGCCAAGATGGGGGGGGCTATGGCTACACCTTC. This encodes CASSQDGGGYGYTF.

The V and J genes are TRBV5-1 and TRBJ2-2, with 7 bases fitting TRBD2. Germline V gene sequence: CDR1 SGHRS, CDR2 YFSETQ. The V and J ends lost 1 base and 6 bases, in that order; junction bases with no gene match: 6. The CDR3 is 15 amino acids. For the CDR3, the DNA is TGCGCCAGCAGCTTGCCGGGAGGTGGTTCCGGGGAGCTGTTTTTT. Residues: CASSLPGGGSGELFF.

This chain links TRBV7-2 with TRBJ2-7; the match to TRBD1 covers 7 bases. CDR1 and CDR2 from the germline V gene are SGHTA and FQGNSA. The CDR3 runs 13 residues. V lost 2 bases to trimming and J lost 5 bases; unmatched junction nucleotides: 3. CDR3 loop: CASSLNRGHEQYF. CDR3 DNA: TGTGCCAGCAGCTTAAACAGGGGTCACGAGCAGTACTTC.

For this clone: No conserved phenylalanine or tryptophan is present at the end of the CDR3, so a read error is the likely explanation. The CDR3 is CASSPSRQGDTEAFL. The CDR3 bases are TGTGCCAGCAGCCCCAGTAGGCAGGGGGACACTGAAGCTTTCCTT. The V gene is TRBV13, the J gene TRBJ1-1; 7 nucleotides line up with TRBD1. The CDR3 totals 15 residues. Germline assignment: CDR1 PRHDT and CDR2 FYEKMQ (reference sequence). Germline trimming cut 5 bases from V and 3 bases from J; bases unmatched to any gene: 9.

This chain joins TRBV30 and TRBJ1-2, with 7 bases lining up with TRBD1. The germline V gene encodes CDR1 GTSNPN and CDR2 SVGIG (reference sequence). This CDR3 is 15 amino acids long. The V gene end was trimmed by 4 bases and the J gene end by 5 bases; junction bases not matched to a gene: 13. CDR3 loop: CAWTPVRQGRYGYTF. CDR3 nucleotides: TGTGCCTGGACCCCCGTCAGACAGGGAAGGTATGGCTACACCTTC. Looking up the rest from reference TRBV30 and TRBJ1-2 gives the full variable domain: SQTIHQWPATLVQPVGSPLSLECTVEGTSNPNLYWYRQAAGRGLQLLFYSVGIGQISSEVPQNLSASRPQDRQFILSSKKLLLSDSGFYLCAWTPVRQGRYGYTFGSGTRLTVV.

This clone was detected only a few times. The genes are TRBV6-2 or TRBV6-3 and TRBJ1-6; the D gene is possibly TRBD1 (5 bases). V lost 5 bases, J lost 8 bases, and 13 bases lay in between. Germline loops: CDR1 MNHEY, CDR2 SVGEGT. The CDR3 loop spans 14 amino acids. DNA of the CDR3: TGTGCCAGCAGTGATCCAGGGTTGCATTCACCCCTCCACTTT. It specifies CASSDPGLHSPLHF.

The rearrangement links TRBV7-2 to TRBJ2-5; 11 bases line up with TRBD1. CDR1 is SGHTA and CDR2 is FQGNSA in the germline V gene. V lost 1 base, J lost 5 bases, and 12 bases stayed unmatched. There are 18 residues in the CDR3. In nucleotides, the CDR3 is TGTGCCAGCAGCTTAGGCCCCCGGACAGGGGGCGAAGGCGAGACCCAGTACTTC. Translating it yields CASSLGPRTGGEGETQYF.

This clone was seen once. The chain combines TRBV21-1 with TRBJ2-7; the D call TRBD2 from the table was never checked on the DNA. TRBV21-1 has pseudogene status. CDR3 size: 12 residues. CDR3 region: CASSNRRGEQYF. In nucleotides, the CDR3 is TGTGCCAGCAGCAATCGGAGGGGCGAGCAGTACTTC.

This clone was seen at least ten times. The V call is TRBV11-2, the J call TRBJ1-1; D remains unclear. CDR1 and CDR2 from the germline V gene are SGHAT and FQNNGV. This CDR3 comprises 12 residues. Trimming stripped 4 bases from V and 5 bases from J, with 8 bases between. The CDR3 DNA is TGTGCCAGCAGCTCCCCGAGTACTGAAGCTTTCTTT. Its protein product is CASSSPSTEAFF.

The rearrangement joins TRBV15 to TRBJ2-1, with D tentatively TRBD2 (6 bases). V lost 4 bases and J 4 bases, leaving 17 bases between the germline ends. From germline, CDR1 is LNHNV and CDR2 YYDKDF (reference sequence). The CDR3 length is 16 residues. This CDR3 is CATSTPRRGVYNEQFF. The CDR3 DNA is TGTGCCACCAGCACCCCAAGGAGGGGAGTGTACAATGAGCAGTTCTTC.

This clone was counted between two and nine times. This chain joins TRBV19 and TRBJ2-3, with TRBD1 matching over 8 bases. The CDR3 totals 15 residues. From germline, CDR1 is LNHDA and CDR2 SQIVND (reference sequence). The trim removed 4 bases at V and 6 bases at J, leaving 9 bases unmatched. The CDR3 loop is CASSTTGGTRDTQYF. The CDR3 DNA is TGTGCCAGTAGTACTACAGGGGGGACGAGGGATACGCAGTATTTT.

This clone showed up just a few times. This chain links TRBV19 with TRBJ1-5; TRBD1 aligns across 10 bases. V shed 3 bases, J shed 1 base, and the junction held 0 bases outside the gene matches. This CDR3 comprises 15 residues. Germline V CDR1 and CDR2: LNHDA, SQIVND (reference sequence). The CDR3 region is CASSMDRGSNQPQHF. As DNA, the CDR3 is TGTGCCAGTAGTATGGACAGGGGGAGCAATCAGCCCCAGCATTTT.

This clone was counted between two and nine times. The chain carries TRBV10-3 and TRBJ2-1; 11 bases agree with TRBD2. The CDR3 consists of 16 residues. J gave up 5 bases and V 4 bases, and 7 bases lay outside the gene matches. The germline CDR1 and CDR2 sequences are ENHRY and SYGVKD. CDR3 in amino acids: CAISGGSGRADNEQFF. CDR3 bases: TGTGCCATCAGTGGGGGTAGCGGGAGGGCGGACAATGAGCAGTTCTTC.

The V gene is TRBV6-4, the J gene TRBJ2-7, with TRBD1 matching over 8 bases. There are 14 residues in the CDR3. The V and J ends lost 5 bases and 2 bases, in that order; junction bases with no gene match: 5. CDR1 is MRHNA, CDR2 SNTAGT, per germline. The CDR3 sequence: CASSLDREPYEQYF. CDR3 DNA sequence: TGTGCCAGCAGTCTGGACAGGGAACCCTACGAGCAGTACTTC.

This chain uses TRBV19 with TRBJ2-3; no definite D call. V lost 6 bases and J lost 4, with 5 bases in between. The CDR3 covers 11 residues. Germline V gives CDR1 LNHDA, CDR2 SQIVND (reference sequence). The CDR3 spells CASREADTQYF. CDR3 in DNA: TGTGCCAGTAGAGAGGCAGATACGCAGTATTTT.